This T cell receptor (beta chain) stems from a study of human T cells and chemical hapten exposure. Study background: Application of 0.01% DPC to the upper back was done by patch test, with a reading at 6 days.

The time point denotes: patch test 2, 6 weeks after DPC sensitization. Indicated treatment: therapeutic diphenylcyclopropenone sensitization with weekly scalp DPC. Venepuncture was done earlier than the placement of each patch test. Looked up from germline, CDR1 is SQVTM and CDR2 is ANQGSEA. The V segment lost 7 bases and the J segment 1 base; nucleotides outside the gene matches: 6. The CDR3 is made up of 15 amino acids. TCRdb re-called the RACE reads through MiXCR, storing one row per CDR3 protein. The data contain tens of thousands of distinct CDR3 sequences, about a tenth of them singletons. The sequencing used whole blood, collected in connection with sensitization to the hapten diphenylcyclopropenone (DPC). The receptor was derived from a woman aged 25 to 39 with alopecia areata. Some clones in this sample may be carry-over from other donors' samples. The gene calls are TRBV29-1 and TRBJ2-5; 13 bases line up with TRBD2. The CDR3 coding sequence is TGCAGCGCGCCGGGGACTAGCGGGACCCAAGAGACCCAGTACTTC. Translating it yields CSAPGTSGTQETQYF.